The rows below give T cell receptor beta chains drawn from one sample of a study of blood T cell repertoires in COVID-19. Using immunoSEQ multiplex PCR, the repertoire was profiled, and TCRdb retains in-frame clones only, with some absent. The repertoire includes about 350,000 clones, roughly 90% of them detected once, and more than 1% sits in the top ten. Sequencing used PBMCs or T cells enriched from blood (not recorded which). The receptors come from a woman aged 25 to 45 who had recovered from COVID-19. Both conserved end residues are part of each CDR3. The order of the fields is D gene, V gene, J gene, clone size, CDR3 DNA, CDR3 protein. The D gene is left open where the match is weak. A clone size is listed for some rows: how often the clone was seen (once, few, many), or a class if it is expanded.

D: TRBD1; V: TRBV27; J: TRBJ1-1; size: few; DNA: TGTGCCAGCAGTTTATGGGCAACAGGGGTTACTGAAGCTTTCTTT; CDR3: CASSLWATGVTEAFF
D: TRBD1; V: TRBV24-1; J: TRBJ1-5; size: NA; DNA: TGTGCCACCAGTACAGGGGGAATTGTAGGCAATCAGCCCCAGCATTTT; CDR3: CATSTGGIVGNQPQHF
D: NA; V: TRBV6-2/TRBV6-3; J: TRBJ2-7; size: once; DNA: TGTGCCAGCAGTTACTCGAATCTGGACACGGCTTCCTACGAGCAGTACTTC; CDR3: CASSYSNLDTASYEQYF
D: TRBD1; V: TRBV29-1; J: TRBJ1-2; size: NA; DNA: TGCAGCGTTGGCTCCGGGACAGCTAACTATGGCTACACCTTC; CDR3: CSVGSGTANYGYTF
D: NA; V: TRBV6-6; J: TRBJ1-4; size: NA; DNA: TGTGCCAGCAGTCGTCCGGGACACCGTTTGACTAATGAAAAACTGTTTTTT; CDR3: CASSRPGHRLTNEKLFF
D: TRBD1; V: TRBV30; J: TRBJ1-1; size: NA; DNA: TGTGCCTGGAGTCCACGAGGGGACAGGGGGCGCCGTTACGACACTGAAGCTTTCTTT; CDR3: CAWSPRGDRGRRYDTEAFF
D: NA; V: TRBV5-1; J: TRBJ1-2; size: NA; DNA: TGCGCCAGCAGCGGGGCAGTGCAATCTAATGGCTACACCTTC; CDR3: CASSGAVQSNGYTF
D: NA; V: TRBV5-4; J: TRBJ1-1; size: many; DNA: TGTGCCAGCAGCCGTACACCGGGACACGGAAAGAACACTGAAGCTTTCTTT; CDR3: CASSRTPGHGKNTEAFF
D: TRBD2; V: TRBV3-1/TRBV3-2; J: TRBJ2-7; size: NA; DNA: TGTGCCAGCAGCCGCGGGACTAGCTCATCCTACGAGCAGTACTTC; CDR3: CASSRGTSSSYEQYF
D: NA; V: TRBV29-1; J: TRBJ1-4; size: NA; DNA: TGCAGCGTCCTGTTTGTGGGGCAGCATGAAAAACTGTTTTTT; CDR3: CSVLFVGQHEKLFF
D: TRBD1; V: TRBV6-4; J: TRBJ2-7; size: NA; DNA: TGTGCCAGCAGGGCCAGAATCTACAGGGGCGAGCAGTACTTC; CDR3: CASRARIYRGEQYF
D: TRBD1; V: TRBV25-1; J: TRBJ1-2; size: NA; DNA: TGTGCCAGCAACGGTGGGACAGGGGGTAGAGGCTACACCTTC; CDR3: CASNGGTGGRGYTF
D: TRBD2; V: TRBV2; J: TRBJ2-3; size: NA; DNA: TGTGCCAGCAGTGAACGGCTAGCGGGGGGGCCCCCTAGCACAGATACGCAGTATTTT; CDR3: CASSERLAGGPPSTDTQYF
D: TRBD1; V: TRBV2; J: TRBJ1-1; size: NA; DNA: TGTGCCAGCAGGGGACAGGGGGCGTTCACTGAAGCTTTCTTT; CDR3: CASRGQGAFTEAFF
D: TRBD2; V: TRBV7-9; J: TRBJ2-3; size: NA; DNA: TGTGCCAGCAGCCCTAAGGAGGGACTAGGCACAGATACGCAGTATTTT; CDR3: CASSPKEGLGTDTQYF
D: TRBD1; V: TRBV28; J: TRBJ1-2; size: NA; DNA: TGTGCCAGCAGACAGACCGACTACCGGGACAGAAACTATGGCTACACCTTC; CDR3: CASRQTDYRDRNYGYTF
D: NA; V: TRBV7-8; J: TRBJ1-6; size: NA; DNA: TGTGCCAGCAGCCCGAGCAGGGTGGGAAATTCACCCCTCCACTTT; CDR3: CASSPSRVGNSPLHF
D: TRBD1; V: TRBV24-1; J: TRBJ1-2; size: NA; DNA: TGTGCCACCAGTGCCGGAGGGACAGGGGGCTTTCGTTCCTACACCTTC; CDR3: CATSAGGTGGFRSYTF
D: NA; V: TRBV10-3; J: TRBJ2-2; size: NA; DNA: TGTGCCATCAGTGAATACAGGGCGAACACCGGGGAGCTGTTTTTT; CDR3: CAISEYRANTGELFF
D: TRBD2; V: TRBV11-2; J: TRBJ2-5; size: NA; DNA: TGTGCCAGCAGCTCCCGACTAGCGGGGGGAAAAGAGACCCAGTACTTC; CDR3: CASSSRLAGGKETQYF
D: NA; V: TRBV6-2/TRBV6-3; J: TRBJ1-6; size: many; DNA: TGTGCCAGCAGTCCGGGGAGTGGTAATTCACCCCTCCACTTT; CDR3: CASSPGSGNSPLHF
D: NA; V: TRBV5-4; J: TRBJ1-2; size: NA; DNA: TGTGCCAGCAGTGGGCCTTATGGCTACACCTTC; CDR3: CASSGPYGYTF
D: TRBD1; V: TRBV4-1; J: TRBJ1-6; size: few; DNA: TGCGCCAGCGGAGTGCGGGACAGAAATTCACCCCTCCACTTT; CDR3: CASGVRDRNSPLHF
D: TRBD1; V: TRBV3-1/TRBV3-2; J: TRBJ2-5; size: NA; DNA: TGTGCCAGCAGCCAACATGGACAGGGACAGGAGACCCAGTACTTC; CDR3: CASSQHGQGQETQYF
D: NA; V: TRBV11-2; J: TRBJ1-6; size: NA; DNA: TGTGCCAGCAGCTTACAGGGGCCCAATTCACCCCTCCACTTT; CDR3: CASSLQGPNSPLHF
D: NA; V: TRBV5-1; J: TRBJ2-7; size: few; DNA: TGCGCCAGCAGTCGGGCGGGCGACTCCTACGAGCAGTACTTC; CDR3: CASSRAGDSYEQYF
D: NA; V: TRBV28; J: TRBJ1-2; size: NA; DNA: TGTGCCAGCAGTTTTCTTCTGGACAGTTTTGACGGGGGCTACACCTTC; CDR3: CASSFLLDSFDGGYTF
D: NA; V: TRBV25-1; J: TRBJ1-2; size: NA; DNA: TGTGCCAGCAGTGACTCTGGGGCGGCCTCCTATGGCTACACCTTC; CDR3: CASSDSGAASYGYTF
D: TRBD1; V: TRBV27; J: TRBJ2-1; size: NA; DNA: TGTGCCAGCAGTTCGGGACAGCCCTACAATGAGCAGTTCTTC; CDR3: CASSSGQPYNEQFF
D: NA; V: TRBV19; J: TRBJ2-7; size: NA; DNA: TGTGCCAGTAGACTTCAGGGGGGTCTGGAGCAGTACTTC; CDR3: CASRLQGGLEQYF
D: NA; V: TRBV6-5; J: TRBJ1-1; size: NA; DNA: TGTGCCAGCACCCTCGCGGACACTGAAGCTTTCTTT; CDR3: CASTLADTEAFF
D: TRBD1; V: TRBV6-5; J: TRBJ2-2; size: few; DNA: TGTGCCAGCACCGGGGACAGGGCGAACACCGGGGAGCTGTTTTTT; CDR3: CASTGDRANTGELFF
D: NA; V: TRBV5-4; J: TRBJ2-1; size: NA; DNA: TGTGCCAGCAGCAGGGAGCTAGCTGGCGATGAGCAGTTCTTC; CDR3: CASSRELAGDEQFF
D: NA; V: TRBV5-1; J: TRBJ2-1; size: NA; DNA: TGCGCCAGCAGCTTGGATGTCGGCAGGCACAATGAGCAGTTCTTC; CDR3: CASSLDVGRHNEQFF
D: NA; V: TRBV12-3/TRBV12-4; J: TRBJ2-5; size: NA; DNA: TGTGCCAGCAGTTCTCAAGAGACCCAGTACTTC; CDR3: CASSSQETQYF
D: NA; V: TRBV27; J: TRBJ2-3; size: NA; DNA: TGTGCCAGCAGTTGGTCCGGGACTCCACAGCCCACAGATACGCAGTATTTT; CDR3: CASSWSGTPQPTDTQYF
D: TRBD1; V: TRBV6-5; J: TRBJ2-7; size: once; DNA: TGTGCCAGCAGTCTGGCCGGGACAGGGTCTTACGAGCAGTACTTC; CDR3: CASSLAGTGSYEQYF
D: NA; V: TRBV18; J: TRBJ2-5; size: once; DNA: TGTGCCAGCTCATCGCAACAGGGCATGGAGACCCAGTACTTC; CDR3: CASSSQQGMETQYF
D: NA; V: TRBV7-8; J: TRBJ1-2; size: NA; DNA: TGTGCCAGCAGCTTAACGCAGGGTCCGTATGGCTACACCTTC; CDR3: CASSLTQGPYGYTF
D: NA; V: TRBV7-2; J: TRBJ2-7; size: NA; DNA: TGTGCCAGCAGCCACCTGGACAAGAACGAGCAGTACTTC; CDR3: CASSHLDKNEQYF
D: TRBD1; V: TRBV5-1; J: TRBJ2-1; size: NA; DNA: TGCGCCAGCAGCTTACAGGGGGAGCCCTACAATGAGCAGTTCTTC; CDR3: CASSLQGEPYNEQFF
D: NA; V: TRBV19; J: TRBJ1-5; size: NA; DNA: TGTGCCAGTCTTGACACCACTTTTGGACCCCAGCATTTT; CDR3: CASLDTTFGPQHF
D: TRBD1; V: TRBV19; J: TRBJ1-5; size: NA; DNA: TGTGCCAGTAGAACAGGGGTGAGTTGGAATCAGCCCCAGCATTTT; CDR3: CASRTGVSWNQPQHF
D: TRBD1; V: TRBV7-2; J: TRBJ1-1; size: NA; DNA: TGTGCCAGCAGCGGACAGGGGAGTTACACTGAAGCTTTCTTT; CDR3: CASSGQGSYTEAFF
D: TRBD1; V: TRBV6-5; J: TRBJ1-4; size: NA; DNA: TGTGCCAGCAGGCACAGGGGGCGGTTTGAAAAACTGTTTTTT; CDR3: CASRHRGRFEKLFF
D: TRBD2; V: TRBV19; J: TRBJ2-5; size: NA; DNA: TGTGCCAGTAGTATTCTAGCGGGGGCGATCCAAGAGACCCAGTACTTC; CDR3: CASSILAGAIQETQYF
D: NA; V: TRBV7-2; J: TRBJ1-2; size: many; DNA: TGTGCCAGCAGCTTCGGGCCAGAGGAGGGGTATGGCTACACCTTC; CDR3: CASSFGPEEGYGYTF
D: NA; V: TRBV6-5; J: TRBJ2-7; size: NA; DNA: TGTGCCAGCAGTCCAAACATGATCGCCTACGAGCAGTACTTC; CDR3: CASSPNMIAYEQYF
D: TRBD1; V: TRBV30; J: TRBJ2-3; size: NA; DNA: TGTGCCTGGAGTGCTAAGGTCTCAGGGGGAAATCGGGACCCGCGGAGAGGCGCAGATACGCAGTATTTT; CDR3: CAWSAKVSGGNRDPRRGADTQYF
D: NA; V: TRBV19; J: TRBJ1-5; size: NA; DNA: TGTGCCAGCTCCGGTGGACTCAGCAATCAGCCCCAGCATTTT; CDR3: CASSGGLSNQPQHF
D: TRBD1; V: TRBV19; J: TRBJ1-3; size: NA; DNA: TGTGCCAGTAGTTCCTCCGGGACAGATGGAAACACCATATATTTT; CDR3: CASSSSGTDGNTIYF
D: NA; V: TRBV5-4; J: TRBJ2-7; size: NA; DNA: TGTGCCAGCAGCTTCCCAGGGGCCTACGAGCAGTACTTC; CDR3: CASSFPGAYEQYF
D: NA; V: TRBV7-2; J: TRBJ1-2; size: NA; DNA: TGTGCCAGCAGCTTAGAAGGGACGGGACATAACTATGGCTACACCTTC; CDR3: CASSLEGTGHNYGYTF
D: TRBD1; V: TRBV5-1; J: TRBJ2-6; size: NA; DNA: TGCGCCAGCAGCTTGGGACAGGGGGCCGCCGGGGCCAACGTCCTGACTTTC; CDR3: CASSLGQGAAGANVLTF